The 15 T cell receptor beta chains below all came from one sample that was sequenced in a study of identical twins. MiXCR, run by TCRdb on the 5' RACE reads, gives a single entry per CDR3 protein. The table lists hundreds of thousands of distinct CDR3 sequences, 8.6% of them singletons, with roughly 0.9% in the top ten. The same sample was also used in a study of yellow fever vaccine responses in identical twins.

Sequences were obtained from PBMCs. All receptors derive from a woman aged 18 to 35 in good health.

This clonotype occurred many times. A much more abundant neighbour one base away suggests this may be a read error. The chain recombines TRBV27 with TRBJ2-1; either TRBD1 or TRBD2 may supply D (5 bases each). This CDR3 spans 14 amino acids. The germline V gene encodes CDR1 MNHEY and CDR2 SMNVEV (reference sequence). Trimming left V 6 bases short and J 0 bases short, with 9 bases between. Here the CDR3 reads CASSWGSSYNEQFF. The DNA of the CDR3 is TGTGCCAGCAGCTGGGGGAGCTCCTACAATGAGCAGTTCTTC.

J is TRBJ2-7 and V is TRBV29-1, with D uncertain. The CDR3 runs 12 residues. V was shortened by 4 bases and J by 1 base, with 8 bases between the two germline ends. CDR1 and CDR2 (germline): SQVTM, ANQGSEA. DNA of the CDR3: TGCAGCGTTGTTTTGGGTTCCTACGAGCAGTACTTC. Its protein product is CSVVLGSYEQYF.

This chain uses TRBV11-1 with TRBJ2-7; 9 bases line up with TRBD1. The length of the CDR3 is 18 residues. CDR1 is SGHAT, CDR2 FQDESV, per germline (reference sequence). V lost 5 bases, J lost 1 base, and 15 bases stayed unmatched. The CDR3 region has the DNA TGTGCCAGCAGCCTCACTAATGGAGACAGGGGGTTATCCTACGAGCAGTACTTC. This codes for CASSLTNGDRGLSYEQYF. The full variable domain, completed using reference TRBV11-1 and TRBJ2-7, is EAEVAQSPRYKITEKSQAVAFWCDPISGHATLYWYRQILGQGPELLVQFQDESVVDDSQLPKDRFSAERLKGVDSTLKIQPAELGDSAMYLCASSLTNGDRGLSYEQYFGPGTRLTVT.

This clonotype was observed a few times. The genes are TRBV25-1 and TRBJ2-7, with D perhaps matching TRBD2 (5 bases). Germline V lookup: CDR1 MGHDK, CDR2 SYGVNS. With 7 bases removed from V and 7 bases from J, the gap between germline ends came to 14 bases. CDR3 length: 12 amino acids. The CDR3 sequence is CASIGRGIEQYF. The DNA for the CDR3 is TGTGCCAGCATCGGACGGGGAATTGAGCAGTACTTC.

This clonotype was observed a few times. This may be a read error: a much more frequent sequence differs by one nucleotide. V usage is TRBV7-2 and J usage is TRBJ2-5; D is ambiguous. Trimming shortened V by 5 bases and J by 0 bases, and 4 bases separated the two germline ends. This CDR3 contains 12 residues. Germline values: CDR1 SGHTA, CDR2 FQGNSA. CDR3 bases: TGTGCCAGCAGCAAGTACCAAGAGACCCAGTACTTC. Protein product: CASSKYQETQYF.

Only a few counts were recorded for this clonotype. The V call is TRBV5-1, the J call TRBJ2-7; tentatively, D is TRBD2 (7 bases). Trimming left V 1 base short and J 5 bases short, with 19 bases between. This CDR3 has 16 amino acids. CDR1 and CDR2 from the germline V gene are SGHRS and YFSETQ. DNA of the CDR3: TGCGCCAGCAGCTTGATAGGGGCGGGGGCCCCCGACGAGCAGTACTTC. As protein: CASSLIGAGAPDEQYF.

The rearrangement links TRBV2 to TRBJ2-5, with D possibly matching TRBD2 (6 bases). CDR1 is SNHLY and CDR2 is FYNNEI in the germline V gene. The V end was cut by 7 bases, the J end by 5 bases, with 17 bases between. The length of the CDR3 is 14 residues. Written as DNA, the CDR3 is TGTGCCAGCAAGGAGGGCCACGCACATGAGACCCAGTACTTC. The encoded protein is CASKEGHAHETQYF.

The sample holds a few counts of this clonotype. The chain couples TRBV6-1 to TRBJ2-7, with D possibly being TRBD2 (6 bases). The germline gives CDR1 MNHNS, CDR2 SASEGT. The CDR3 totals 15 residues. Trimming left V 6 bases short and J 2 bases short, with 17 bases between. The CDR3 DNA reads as TGTGCCAGCAGAGAGACCGGGACTGACACCTACGAGCAGTACTTC. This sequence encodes CASRETGTDTYEQYF.

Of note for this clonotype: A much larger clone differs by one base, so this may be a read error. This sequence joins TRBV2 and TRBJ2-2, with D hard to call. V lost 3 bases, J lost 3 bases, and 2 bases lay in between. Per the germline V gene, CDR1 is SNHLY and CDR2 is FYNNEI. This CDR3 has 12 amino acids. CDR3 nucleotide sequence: TGTGCCAGCAGTGACCACACCGGGGAGCTGTTTTTT. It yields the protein CASSDHTGELFF.

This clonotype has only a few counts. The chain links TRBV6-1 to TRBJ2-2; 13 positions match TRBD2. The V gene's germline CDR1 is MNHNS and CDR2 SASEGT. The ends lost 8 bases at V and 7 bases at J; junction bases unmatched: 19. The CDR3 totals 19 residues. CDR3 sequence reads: CASLATKIPGLAGIGELFF. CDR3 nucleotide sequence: TGTGCCAGCCTCGCTACGAAAATTCCGGGACTAGCGGGGATCGGGGAGCTGTTTTTT.

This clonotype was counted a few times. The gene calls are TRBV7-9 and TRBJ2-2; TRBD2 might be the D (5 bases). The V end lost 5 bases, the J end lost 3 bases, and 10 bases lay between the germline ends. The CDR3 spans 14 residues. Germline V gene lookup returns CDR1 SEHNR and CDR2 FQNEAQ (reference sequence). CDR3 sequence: CASSLFGDTGELFF. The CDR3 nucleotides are TGTGCCAGCAGCCTATTCGGGGACACCGGGGAGCTGTTTTTT.

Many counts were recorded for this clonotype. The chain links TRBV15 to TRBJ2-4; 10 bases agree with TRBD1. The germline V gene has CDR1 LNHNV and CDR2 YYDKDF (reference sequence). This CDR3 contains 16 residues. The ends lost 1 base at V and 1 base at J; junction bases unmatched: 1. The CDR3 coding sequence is TGTGCCACCAGCAGAGCGGACAGGGGGGCCAAAAACATTCAGTACTTC. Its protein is CATSRADRGAKNIQYF.

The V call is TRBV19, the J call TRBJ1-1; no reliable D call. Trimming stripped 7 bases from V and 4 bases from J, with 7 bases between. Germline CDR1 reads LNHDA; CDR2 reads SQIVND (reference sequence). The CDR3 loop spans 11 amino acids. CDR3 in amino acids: CASMSLTEAFF. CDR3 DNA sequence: TGTGCCAGTATGTCGCTCACTGAAGCTTTCTTT.

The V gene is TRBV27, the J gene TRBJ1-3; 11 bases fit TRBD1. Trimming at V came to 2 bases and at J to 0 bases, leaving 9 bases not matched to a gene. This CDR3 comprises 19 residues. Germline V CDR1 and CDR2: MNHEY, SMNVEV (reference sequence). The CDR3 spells CASSLTRTGGTDSGNTIYF. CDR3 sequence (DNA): TGTGCCAGCAGTTTAACTCGGACAGGGGGCACTGACTCTGGAAACACCATATATTTT.

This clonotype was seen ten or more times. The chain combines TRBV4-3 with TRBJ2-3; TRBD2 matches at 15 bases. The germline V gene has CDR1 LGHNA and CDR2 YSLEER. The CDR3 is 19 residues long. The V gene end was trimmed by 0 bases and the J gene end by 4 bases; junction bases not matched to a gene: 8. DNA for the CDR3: TGCGCCAGCAGCCAAGAATGGGGACTAGCGGGAGGTATGGCAGATACGCAGTATTTT. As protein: CASSQEWGLAGGMADTQYF.